These 25 T cell receptor beta chains share one sample of origin, sequenced in a study of blood T cells in healthy people across ages. A second PCR of 7 to 11 cycles used a sample-barcoded 5' primer and a J-beta primer mix. TCRdb fed the 5' RACE reads into MiXCR, producing one record per CDR3 protein. Among about 680,000 distinct CDR3 sequences listed, around 49% were seen once. Input material: blood. Source of these receptors: a woman in her fifties or sixties in good health.

The chain joins TRBV7-9 to TRBJ2-1; the D gene could be TRBD1 or TRBD2 (7 bases each). In germline, CDR1 is SEHNR, CDR2 FQNEAQ (reference sequence). The V end was cut by 6 bases, the J end by 0 bases, with 12 bases between. There are 15 residues in the CDR3. For the CDR3, the DNA is TGTGCCAGCAGAGCGGGACAGAGCTCCTACAATGAGCAGTTCTTC. Protein: CASRAGQSSYNEQFF.

This chain joins TRBV9 and TRBJ2-5; D is unclear. V lost 4 bases and J lost 5, with 9 bases in between. CDR1 SGDLS and CDR2 YYNGEE come from the germline V gene. There are 12 residues in the CDR3. CDR3 nucleotide sequence: TGTGCCAGCAGCTTCCCCAAGGAGACCCAGTACTTC. Its translation is CASSFPKETQYF.

The V call is TRBV9, the J call TRBJ2-3, with unresolved D. The CDR3 length is 13 residues. In germline, CDR1 is SGDLS, CDR2 YYNGEE. V dropped 3 bases and J dropped 4 bases, with 9 bases sitting between them. In DNA form, the CDR3 reads TGTGCCAGCAGCGCGAACACGGCAGATACGCAGTATTTT. Its translation is CASSANTADTQYF.

The CDR3 nucleotides are TGCAGTGCTAGCTGGGCGGGAGAGAGAGATGATACGCAGTATTTT. Its translation: CSASWAGERDDTQYF. The V and J genes are TRBV20-1 and TRBJ2-3; 7 bases align to TRBD2. Germline V lookup: CDR1 DFQATT, CDR2 SNEGSKA (reference sequence). The CDR3 consists of 15 residues. The V and J ends lost 3 bases and 6 bases, in that order; junction bases with no gene match: 12.

This clonotype was found many times. The rearrangement uses TRBV3-1 and TRBJ2-5, with 7 bases matching TRBD1. Germline trimming cut 3 bases from V and 1 base from J; bases unmatched to any gene: 2. The CDR3 covers 14 residues. CDR1 and CDR2 from the germline V gene are LGHDT and YNNKEL (reference sequence). This CDR3 reads CASSQAGGQETQYF. The CDR3 DNA follows: TGTGCCAGCAGCCAGGCAGGGGGCCAAGAGACCCAGTACTTC.

CDR3 sequence (DNA): TGTGCCAGCAGTGCAACTGAGGGGGGAGGGGACTCCTATAATTCACCCCTCCACTTT. It codes for CASSATEGGGDSYNSPLHF. The chain uses TRBV2 and TRBJ1-6; weak D call: TRBD1 (6 bases). V was clipped by 4 bases and J by 0 bases, with 19 bases between them. The CDR3 consists of 19 residues. Germline V gene data show CDR1 as SNHLY and CDR2 as FYNNEI. Variable domain in full (rest from reference TRBV2 and TRBJ1-6): EPEVTQTPSHQVTQMGQEVILRCVPISNHLYFYWYRQILGQKVEFLVSFYNNEISEKSEIFDDQFSVERPDGSNFTLKIRSTKLEDSAMYFCASSATEGGGDSYNSPLHFGNGTRLTVT.

The chain combines TRBV5-1 with TRBJ2-1, with D possibly TRBD1 on 5 matching bases. Trimming took off 4 bases at V and 4 bases at J, with 12 bases between the two ends. In germline, CDR1 is SGHRS, CDR2 YFSETQ. The CDR3 spans 14 residues. CDR3: CASSKETVYNEQFF. The DNA for the CDR3 is TGCGCCAGCAGCAAGGAGACAGTTTACAATGAGCAGTTCTTC. The full variable domain, its missing parts supplied by reference TRBV5-1 and TRBJ2-1, is KAGVTQTPRYLIKTRGQQVTLSCSPISGHRSVSWYQQTPGQGLQFLFEYFSETQRNKGNFPGRFSGRQFSNSRSEMNVSTLELGDSALYLCASSKETVYNEQFFGPGTRLTVL.

The genes are TRBV15 and TRBJ1-5, with unresolved D. The CDR3 covers 14 residues. The V gene's germline CDR1 is LNHNV and CDR2 YYDKDF (reference sequence). V lost 0 bases to trimming and J lost 6 bases, with 9 bases between them. The CDR3 spells CATSRDQRGQPQHF. CDR3 in DNA: TGTGCCACCAGCAGAGACCAGCGCGGTCAGCCCCAGCATTTT.

The chain carries TRBV29-1 and TRBJ2-4; 13 nucleotides align to TRBD2. The germline V gene encodes CDR1 SQVTM and CDR2 ANQGSEA. The J segment lost 13 bases and the V segment lost 1 base, leaving 10 bases of the junction unmatched. This CDR3 has 15 amino acids. The CDR3 loop reads CSVEGELAGGREQYF. The DNA for the CDR3 is TGCAGCGTTGAAGGAGAACTAGCGGGAGGGAGGGAGCAGTACTTC.

The rearrangement links TRBV20-1 to TRBJ2-1; 9 bases are shared with TRBD2. This CDR3 region has 15 residues. V gave up 0 bases and J gave up 5 bases; unmatched junction bases: 5. The germline V gene encodes CDR1 DFQATT and CDR2 SNEGSKA (reference sequence). CDR3 sequence (DNA): TGCAGTGCTAGAGATCGGCTAGCGGGGAACAATGAGCAGTTCTTC. Protein: CSARDRLAGNNEQFF.

The sample holds a few counts of this clonotype. The rearrangement uses TRBV4-3 and TRBJ1-2; D call uncertain. The V end lost 0 bases, the J end lost 5 bases, and 13 bases lay between the germline ends. From germline, CDR1 is LGHNA and CDR2 YSLEER. There are 15 residues in the CDR3. The CDR3 loop is CASSQDMAETYGYTF. The CDR3 DNA sequence: TGCGCCAGCAGCCAAGATATGGCAGAGACATATGGCTACACCTTC.

This clonotype was detected only a few times. The chain uses TRBV20-1 and TRBJ2-1; D is possibly TRBD1 (7 bases). The V and J ends lost 6 bases and 6 bases respectively, with 18 bases between them. Germline loops: CDR1 DFQATT, CDR2 SNEGSKA (reference sequence). CDR3 length equals 14 residues. The CDR3 is CSARGDTTFNEQFF. Here the CDR3 DNA reads TGCAGTGCCAGGGGGGATACTACCTTCAATGAGCAGTTCTTC.

The chain couples TRBV6-1 to TRBJ2-1, with a weak D call TRBD2 (6 bases). CDR3 length: 17 residues. V dropped 6 bases and J dropped 2 bases, with 20 bases sitting between them. Germline values: CDR1 MNHNS, CDR2 SASEGT. For the CDR3, the DNA is TGTGCCAGCAGCTCCCCATTGGGAGGTGGGGCCTACAATGAGCAGTTCTTC. This gives the protein CASSSPLGGGAYNEQFF.

The chain is built from TRBV11-1 and TRBJ2-7; D is possibly TRBD2 (5 bases). Per the germline V gene, CDR1 is SGHAT and CDR2 is FQDESV (reference sequence). V was clipped by 5 bases and J by 4 bases, with 12 bases between them. There are 13 residues in the CDR3. CDR3 amino acids: CASSRGEGYEQYF. CDR3 nucleotide sequence: TGTGCCAGCAGCAGAGGCGAGGGTTACGAGCAGTACTTC.

J is TRBJ2-5 and V is TRBV6-2 or TRBV6-3; D is perhaps TRBD1 or TRBD2 (5 bases each). The germline V gene has CDR1 MNHEY and CDR2 SVGEGT. The CDR3 sequence is 12 residues long. The V end lost 5 bases, the J end lost 13 bases, and 17 bases lay between the germline ends. DNA for the CDR3: TGTGCCAGCAGTGGGGACCGGGCTCACGCGTACTTC. Protein: CASSGDRAHAYF.

This chain joins TRBV21-1 and TRBJ1-1. TRBV21-1 is an annotated pseudogene. CDR3 length equals 14 residues. The CDR3 loop reads CASSKREVGTEAFF. CDR3 bases: TGTGCCAGCAGCAAACGAGAGGTGGGAACTGAAGCTTTCTTT.

V usage is TRBV20-1 and J usage is TRBJ1-1; TRBD1 aligns across 11 bases. Germline V gene data show CDR1 as DFQATT and CDR2 as SNEGSKA (reference sequence). This CDR3 contains 13 residues. V trimming: 6 bases; J trimming: 3 bases; junction bases outside the gene matches: 3. The CDR3 bases are TGCAGTGCCGGACAGGGGGCTCACACTGAAGCTTTCTTT. It specifies CSAGQGAHTEAFF.

The chain has TRBV28 and TRBJ1-1; D call uncertain. The CDR3 totals 12 residues. Germline V gives CDR1 MDHEN, CDR2 SYDVKM. Trimming pared 6 bases from V and 6 bases from J, leaving 11 bases between. CDR3 sequence: CASSLGIPEAFF. The CDR3 DNA is TGTGCCAGCAGCCTCGGGATCCCTGAAGCTTTCTTT.

In regard to this clonotype: Relative to the germline gene, one junction end is altered; a read error may explain this. J is TRBJ2-3 and V is TRBV24-1; 7 bases agree with TRBD1. CDR1 is KGHDR, CDR2 SFDVKD, per germline. This CDR3 spans 13 amino acids. DNA for the CDR3: TGTGCCACCGAGAGACAGGGAGCAGATGCGCAGTATTTT. Translated: CATERQGADAQYF.

The chain has TRBV7-9 and TRBJ2-1; the match to TRBD1 covers 9 bases. Germline loops: CDR1 SEHNR, CDR2 FQNEAQ (reference sequence). The CDR3 is made up of 14 amino acids. J gave up 12 bases and V 7 bases, and 13 bases lay outside the gene matches. The CDR3 nucleotides read TGTGCCAGCAATAAGGGACAGGGCGATCAGAGGCAGTTCTTC. It specifies CASNKGQGDQRQFF.

The chain uses TRBV5-5 and TRBJ1-1; D not resolved. CDR3 length: 14 residues. The V end was cut by 0 bases, the J end by 2 bases, with 8 bases between. Germline V gene sequence: CDR1 SGHKS, CDR2 YYEKEE (reference sequence). The CDR3 DNA reads as TGTGCCAGCAGCTTGGTGCCATTCAACACTGAAGCTTTCTTT. Its translation: CASSLVPFNTEAFF.

This clonotype has only a few counts. The V gene is TRBV12-3 or TRBV12-4, the J gene TRBJ2-7, with 9 bases fitting TRBD1. CDR3 length equals 14 residues. Trimming took 6 bases from V and 3 from J; bases not matched to a gene: 6. The CDR3, as DNA: TGTGCCAGCAGATCCGGGACAGGGTACTACGAGCAGTACTTC. Encoded protein: CASRSGTGYYEQYF.

The V gene is TRBV2, the J gene TRBJ2-1; D ambiguous. Germline values: CDR1 SNHLY, CDR2 FYNNEI. The CDR3 consists of 12 residues. V dropped 4 bases and J dropped 7 bases, with 8 bases sitting between them. The CDR3 sequence: CASSAGSNEQFF. CDR3 coding DNA: TGTGCCAGCAGTGCTGGGTCAAATGAGCAGTTCTTC.

The CDR3 spells CASSPRDRDNYGYTF. DNA for the CDR3: TGTGCCAGCAGCCCCCGGGACAGGGACAACTATGGCTACACCTTC. The chain uses TRBV7-9 and TRBJ1-2; 9 bases align to TRBD1. This CDR3 has 15 residues. J gave up 2 bases and V 5 bases, and 6 bases lay outside the gene matches. The V gene's germline CDR1 is SEHNR and CDR2 FQNEAQ (reference sequence).

This clonotype was detected only a few times. The V call is TRBV3-1, the J call TRBJ2-4, with 9 bases fitting TRBD2. The DNA end is more similar to TRBJ2-7, so the J call may be wrong. Germline CDR1 and CDR2: LGHDT and YNNKEL (reference sequence). This CDR3 is 15 amino acids long. DNA of the CDR3: TGTGCCAGCAGCCGCGCAGCGGGAGGCGATTACGAGCAGTACTTC. Translation gives CASSRAAGGDYEQYF.